This T cell receptor beta chain was captured by sequencing in a study of shared clonotypes between healthy human individuals. General study points: Shared across a few donors were approximately 5% of the naive CD4 clonotypes. Larger estimated richness was generally recorded for naive subsets relative to memory subsets.

The assay was immunoSEQ multiplex PCR, and TCRdb's table has in-frame clones only and misses some. The sample lists 2 million to 2.5 million clones; 90% to 95% were seen once. With regard to this clone: Its antigen is currently unknown.

The authors divided CD4+ cells into CD45RA+ naive and CD45RA-negative memory subsets. Germline CDR1 SGHTA, CDR2 FQGNSA. This CDR3 spans 13 amino acids. Between the trimmed V and J ends, which lost 5 bases and 5 bases, there was a span of 12 bases. The sequence was obtained from a man aged 18 to 29 in good health. Some clones in this sample may be carry-over from other donors' samples. J is TRBJ2-5 and V is TRBV7-2; no clear D gene. The sample comprised naive CD4+ T cells from PBMCs. Subset given: CD45RA+ positively selected. The CDR3 DNA reads TGTGCCAGCAGCCAGAGGAGTCGGGAGACCCAGTACTTC. This gives the protein CASSQRSRETQYF.